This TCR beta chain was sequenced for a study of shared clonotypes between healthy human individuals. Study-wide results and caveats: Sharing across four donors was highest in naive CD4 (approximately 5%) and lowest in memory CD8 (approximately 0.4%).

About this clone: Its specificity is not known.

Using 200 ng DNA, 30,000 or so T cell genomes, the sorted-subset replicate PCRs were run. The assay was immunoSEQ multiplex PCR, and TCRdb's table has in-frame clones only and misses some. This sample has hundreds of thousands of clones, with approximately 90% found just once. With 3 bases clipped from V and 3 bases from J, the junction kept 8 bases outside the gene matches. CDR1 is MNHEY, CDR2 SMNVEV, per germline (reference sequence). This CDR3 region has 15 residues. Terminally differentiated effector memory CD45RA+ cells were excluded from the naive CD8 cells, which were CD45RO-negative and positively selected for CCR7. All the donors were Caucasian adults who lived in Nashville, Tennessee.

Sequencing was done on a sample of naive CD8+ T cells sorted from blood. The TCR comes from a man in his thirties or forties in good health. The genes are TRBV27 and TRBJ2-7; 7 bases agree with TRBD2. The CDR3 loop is CASSLSGLLHYEQYF. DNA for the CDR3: TGTGCCAGCAGTTTGTCGGGACTACTGCACTACGAGCAGTACTTC.